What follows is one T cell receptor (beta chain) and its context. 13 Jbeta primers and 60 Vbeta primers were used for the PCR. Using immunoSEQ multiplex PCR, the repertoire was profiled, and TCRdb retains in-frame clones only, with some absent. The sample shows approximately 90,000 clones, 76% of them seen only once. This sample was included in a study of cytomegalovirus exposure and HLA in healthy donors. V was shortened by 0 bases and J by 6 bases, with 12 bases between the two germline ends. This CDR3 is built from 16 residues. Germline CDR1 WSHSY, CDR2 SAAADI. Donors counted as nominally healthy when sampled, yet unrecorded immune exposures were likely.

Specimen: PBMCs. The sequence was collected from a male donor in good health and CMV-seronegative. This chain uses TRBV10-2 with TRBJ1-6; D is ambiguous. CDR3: CASSESSGYSNSPLHF. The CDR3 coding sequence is TGCGCCAGCAGTGAGTCCTCGGGGTACAGTAATTCACCCCTCCACTTT.